The 17 T cell receptor beta chains presented below share a single source sample, sequenced in a study of T cells in Graves' hyperthyroidism and ophthalmopathy. Amplified TCR beta CDR3 regions derived from RNA transcripts. The HTBI primer set served for first-round RT-PCR of the TCR CDR3. Each CDR3 protein gets one entry after TCRdb re-called the multiplex PCR reads with MiXCR. The top ten clones hold around a sixth of a sample with fewer than 600,000 distinct CDR3 sequences, roughly an eighth of them seen once. Sequences were obtained from blood. The source of these receptors is a young woman with Graves' hyperthyroidism.

The sample holds many counts of this clonotype. The rearrangement uses TRBV10-3 and TRBJ1-1; D is possibly TRBD1 (5 bases). Trimming left V 1 base short and J 3 bases short, with 18 bases between. This CDR3 region has 17 residues. Per the germline V gene, CDR1 is ENHRY and CDR2 is SYGVKD. DNA for the CDR3: TGTGCCATCAGTGAGTGGGGGACGGGATTAGGGGACACTGAAGCTTTCTTT. It specifies CAISEWGTGLGDTEAFF.

In this sample, this clonotype turned up a few times. This chain connects TRBV5-1 to TRBJ1-4; D call uncertain. V was trimmed by 4 bases and J by 4 bases, leaving 14 bases between them. Germline V lookup: CDR1 SGHRS, CDR2 YFSETQ. There are 15 residues in the CDR3. The CDR3 region has the DNA TGCGCCAGCAGCGTGGACCGGGTTGTTAATGAAAAACTGTTTTTT. Its translation is CASSVDRVVNEKLFF.

This clonotype was seen many times. V is TRBV10-1 and J is TRBJ2-1; TRBD1 agrees at 8 bases. This CDR3 spans 20 amino acids. J lost 6 bases, V lost 8 bases, and 27 bases had no gene match. In germline, CDR1 is WNHNN, CDR2 SYGVQD (reference sequence). The CDR3, as DNA: TGCGCCAGCGGAAATTTTCCCGGGACAGGCAGGGACGCGAGTTCCAATGAGCAGTTCTTC. It yields the protein CASGNFPGTGRDASSNEQFF.

Concerning this clonotype itself: A much larger clone lies one base from this, so it may be a read error. This chain uses TRBV30 with TRBJ2-1; 8 positions agree with TRBD2. The CDR3 loop spans 13 amino acids. CDR1 GTSNPN and CDR2 SVGIG come from the germline V gene (reference sequence). The CDR3 here is CAWSNGRAYEQSF. The CDR3 DNA reads TGTGCCTGGAGTAACGGGAGGGCCTATGAGCAGTCCTTC.

This clonotype was seen ten or more times. The rearrangement links TRBV5-6 to TRBJ1-1; 10 nucleotides line up with TRBD1. CDR1 is SGHDT, CDR2 YYEEEE, per germline. The CDR3 extends over 13 amino acids. V was pared by 4 bases and J by 7 bases, with 4 bases of the junction left unmatched. The CDR3 sequence: CASSLTGGSEAFF. CDR3 DNA: TGTGCCAGCAGCCTGACAGGGGGCAGTGAAGCTTTCTTT.

V usage is TRBV12-5 and J usage is TRBJ2-1; D is ambiguous. V lost 2 bases, J lost 7 bases, and 6 bases lay in between. CDR1 LGHNT and CDR2 FRNRAP come from the germline V gene. The CDR3 runs to 12 residues. The CDR3 region is CASGLTPNEQFF. CDR3 in DNA: TGTGCTAGTGGTTTGACACCTAATGAGCAGTTCTTC.

This clonotype was found a few times. The chain uses TRBV19 and TRBJ2-7; 9 nucleotides match TRBD1. Germline V gene lookup returns CDR1 LNHDA and CDR2 SQIVND (reference sequence). The CDR3 extends over 15 amino acids. J gave up 3 bases and V 3 bases, and 6 bases lay outside the gene matches. Here the CDR3 DNA reads TGTGCCAGTAGTATTGAGACAGGGGGAGTCTACGAGCAGTACGTC. Translated: CASSIETGGVYEQYV.

This clonotype was recorded many times. The rearrangement uses TRBV28 and TRBJ2-7; D is possibly TRBD1 (6 bases). Germline V gene data show CDR1 as MDHEN and CDR2 as SYDVKM. Trimming cost V 6 bases and J 3 bases, with 12 bases left between them. The CDR3 contains 13 residues. In DNA, the CDR3 is TGTGCCAGCAGCCTCGGACAGAGCTACGAGCAGTACGTC. Its translation is CASSLGQSYEQYV.

In this sample, this clonotype turned up a few times. The DNA of the CDR3 is TGTGCCAGAACAGAAGGGGGTTCACCCCTCCACTTT. Residues: CARTEGGSPLHF. This sequence joins TRBV30 and TRBJ1-6; D is perhaps TRBD1 (6 bases). CDR1 and CDR2 (germline): GTSNPN, SVGIG (reference sequence). The germline V and J ends were trimmed by 8 bases and 9 bases, with 14 bases remaining between them. The CDR3 spans 12 residues.

J is TRBJ2-4 and V is TRBV15; D not resolved. Germline V gene sequence: CDR1 LNHNV, CDR2 YYDKDF (reference sequence). The CDR3 has 16 amino acids. The V end lost 1 base, the J end lost 0 bases, and 10 bases lay between the germline ends. CDR3 sequence: CATSRAGLLAKNIQYF. In DNA form, the CDR3 reads TGTGCCACCAGCAGAGCCGGGCTCTTAGCCAAAAACATTCAGTACTTC.

V gene TRBV3-1 combines with J gene TRBJ2-5; 14 bases fit TRBD2. Germline V gene sequence: CDR1 LGHDT, CDR2 YNNKEL (reference sequence). The CDR3 length is 18 residues. V gave up 2 bases and J gave up 4 bases; unmatched junction bases: 9. In DNA, the CDR3 is TGTGCCAGCAGCCAAAGACTAGCGGGAGGGCCGAGGAGAGAGACCCAGTACTTC. It specifies CASSQRLAGGPRRETQYF.

V gene TRBV15 combines with J gene TRBJ2-6; 7 bases fit TRBD1. V lost 2 bases, J lost 0 bases, and 10 bases stayed unmatched. The CDR3 consists of 19 residues. CDR1 and CDR2 from the germline V gene are LNHNV and YYDKDF (reference sequence). CDR3 sequence (DNA): TGTGCCACCAGCAGAAGACAGGTCAGGGGGTTCTCTGGGGCCAACGTCCTGACTTTC. Residues: CATSRRQVRGFSGANVLTF.

A few counts support this clonotype. V usage is TRBV6-1 and J usage is TRBJ2-5, with D possibly matching TRBD2 (6 bases). With 7 bases removed from V and 5 bases from J, the gap between germline ends came to 8 bases. CDR1 MNHNS and CDR2 SASEGT come from the germline V gene. The CDR3 has 11 residues. The CDR3 DNA reads TGTGCCAGCAACCGGGGGGAGACCCAGTACTTC. Translating gives CASNRGETQYF.

This clonotype was counted many times. This sequence joins TRBV30 and TRBJ1-2, with a tentative D call TRBD1 (5 bases). Trimming took off 4 bases at V and 5 bases at J, with 14 bases between the two ends. The CDR3 spans 13 residues. Germline CDR1 reads GTSNPN; CDR2 reads SVGIG (reference sequence). CDR3 loop: CAWIPSGEYGYTF. The DNA of the CDR3 is TGTGCCTGGATCCCGTCGGGGGAGTATGGCTACACCTTC.

The chain links TRBV12-5 to TRBJ1-2, with TRBD1 matching 9 bases. Per the germline V gene, CDR1 is LGHNT and CDR2 is FRNRAP. CDR3 length: 16 amino acids. V lost 2 bases to trimming and J lost 4 bases; unmatched junction nucleotides: 8. CDR3 loop: CASGLLPPGQGYGYTF. In DNA form, the CDR3 reads TGTGCTAGTGGTTTGCTCCCACCGGGACAGGGCTATGGCTACACCTTC.

This clonotype showed up many times. This chain joins TRBV11-3 and TRBJ2-5; maybe TRBD2 (7 bases). This CDR3 is 14 amino acids long. The germline gives CDR1 SGHNT, CDR2 YENEEA. Between the trimmed V and J ends, which lost 5 bases and 4 bases, there was a span of 14 bases. In nucleotides, the CDR3 is TGTGCCAGCAGCCTTAGGGGGGGGGGAGAGACCCAGTACTTC. This sequence encodes CASSLRGGGETQYF.

This clonotype has a count of ten or more. This rearrangement joins TRBV12-3 or TRBV12-4 to TRBJ1-2; perhaps TRBD1 as D (5 bases). With 4 bases removed from V and 4 bases from J, the gap between germline ends came to 10 bases. The CDR3 has 13 residues. CDR3 residues: CASSSTQGYGYTF. CDR3 DNA: TGTGCCAGCAGTTCCACGCAGGGCTATGGCTACACCTTC.